This T cell receptor beta chain derives from a study of shared clonotypes between healthy human individuals. In its sample, this clone was seen once. The CDR3 spans 11 residues. Trimming cost V 8 bases and J 8 bases, with 9 bases left between them. Looked up from germline, CDR1 is MDHEN and CDR2 is SYDVKM. TCRdb's table, derived via immunoSEQ multiplex PCR, lists solely in-frame clones and lacks some. The data contain approximately 2,000,000 clones, about nine tenths of them seen just once; the ten biggest clones take up about 0.36%. The specimen was naive CD4+ T cells from PBMCs. Subset denoted: CD45RA+ positively selected. The TCR originated in a man aged 18 to 30 in good health. Some clones in this sample may be carry-over from other donors' samples. The chain joins TRBV28 to TRBJ1-4; no clear D. The CDR3 region is CASQGLEKLFF. CDR3 sequence (DNA): TGTGCCAGCCAAGGTTTAGAAAAACTGTTTTTT.